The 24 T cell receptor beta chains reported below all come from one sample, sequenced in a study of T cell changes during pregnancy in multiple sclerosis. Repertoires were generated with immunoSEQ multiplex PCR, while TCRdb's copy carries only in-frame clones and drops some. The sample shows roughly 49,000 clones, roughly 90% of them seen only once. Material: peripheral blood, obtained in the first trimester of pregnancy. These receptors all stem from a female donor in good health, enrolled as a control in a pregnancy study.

The CDR3 loop reads CASSLAGVGLSETQYF. CDR3 bases: TGTGCCAGCAGCTTGGCCGGGGTCGGTTTGTCGGAGACCCAGTACTTC. The chain links TRBV5-6 to TRBJ2-5; weak D call: TRBD2 (5 bases). Germline V CDR1 and CDR2: SGHDT, YYEEEE. The CDR3 spans 16 residues. The V end lost 0 bases, the J end lost 5 bases, and 17 bases lay between the germline ends.

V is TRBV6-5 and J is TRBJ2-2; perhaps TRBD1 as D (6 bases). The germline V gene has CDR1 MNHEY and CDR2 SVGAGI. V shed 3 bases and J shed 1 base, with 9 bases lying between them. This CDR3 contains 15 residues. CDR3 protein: CASSYLGGNTGELFF. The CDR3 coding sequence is TGTGCCAGCAGTTATCTAGGGGGGAACACCGGGGAGCTGTTTTTT.

The CDR3 region is CASSAWGQLSSSYNSPLHF. The CDR3 coding sequence is TGTGCCAGCAGCGCCTGGGGACAGCTATCGAGCTCCTATAATTCACCCCTCCACTTT. This chain connects TRBV11-2 to TRBJ1-6; 7 nucleotides match TRBD1. The CDR3 length is 19 residues. Looked up from germline, CDR1 is SGHAT and CDR2 is FQNNGV. V was clipped by 5 bases and J by 0 bases; unmatched bases: 13.

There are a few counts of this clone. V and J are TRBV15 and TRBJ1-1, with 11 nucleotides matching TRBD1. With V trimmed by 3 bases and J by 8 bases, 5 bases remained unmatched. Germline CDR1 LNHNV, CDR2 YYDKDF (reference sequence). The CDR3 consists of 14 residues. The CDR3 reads CATSRAGQGAEAFF. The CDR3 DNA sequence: TGTGCCACCAGCAGGGCCGGACAGGGGGCAGAAGCTTTCTTT.

This CDR3 is CASSPLKADRGLNTEAFF. The CDR3 DNA follows: TGTGCCAGCAGTCCACTAAAGGCGGACAGGGGACTGAACACTGAAGCTTTCTTT. The chain employs TRBV28 and TRBJ1-1, with TRBD1 identical over 9 bases. Germline CDR1 and CDR2: MDHEN and SYDVKM. V trimming: 5 bases; J trimming: 0 bases; junction bases outside the gene matches: 13. The CDR3 contains 18 residues. Full variable domain (missing parts from reference TRBV28 and TRBJ1-1): DVKVTQSSRYLVKRTGEKVFLECVQDMDHENMFWYRQDPGLGLRLIYFSYDVKMKEKGDIPEGYSVSREKKERFSLILESASTNQTSMYLCASSPLKADRGLNTEAFFGQGTRLTVV.

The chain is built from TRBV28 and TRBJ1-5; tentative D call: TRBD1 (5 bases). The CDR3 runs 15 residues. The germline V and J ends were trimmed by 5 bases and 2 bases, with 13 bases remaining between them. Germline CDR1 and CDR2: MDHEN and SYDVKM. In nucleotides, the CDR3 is TGTGCCAGCAGTACATATCTACAGGGCAATCAGCCCCAGCATTTT. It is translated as CASSTYLQGNQPQHF. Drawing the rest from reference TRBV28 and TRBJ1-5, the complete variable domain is DVKVTQSSRYLVKRTGEKVFLECVQDMDHENMFWYRQDPGLGLRLIYFSYDVKMKEKGDIPEGYSVSREKKERFSLILESASTNQTSMYLCASSTYLQGNQPQHFGDGTRLSIL.

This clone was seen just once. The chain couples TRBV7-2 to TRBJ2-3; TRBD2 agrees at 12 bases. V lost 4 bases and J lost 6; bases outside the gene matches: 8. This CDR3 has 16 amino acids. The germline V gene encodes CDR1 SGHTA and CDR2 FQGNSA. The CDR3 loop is CASSYLAGGFYDTQYF. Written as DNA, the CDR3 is TGTGCCAGCAGCTACCTAGCGGGAGGGTTCTACGATACGCAGTATTTT.

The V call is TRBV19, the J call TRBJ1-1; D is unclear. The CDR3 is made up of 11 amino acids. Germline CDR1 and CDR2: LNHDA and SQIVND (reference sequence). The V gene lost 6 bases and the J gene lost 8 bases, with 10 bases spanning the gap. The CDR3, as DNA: TGTGCCAGTAGAATCGAGAGGGAAGCTTTCTTT. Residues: CASRIEREAFF.

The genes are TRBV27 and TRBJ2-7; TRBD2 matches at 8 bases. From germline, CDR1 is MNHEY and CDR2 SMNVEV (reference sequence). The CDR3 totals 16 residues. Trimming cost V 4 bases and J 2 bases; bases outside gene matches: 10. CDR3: CASSSRGGVATYEQYF. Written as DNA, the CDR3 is TGTGCCAGCAGTTCTCGGGGGGGAGTCGCCACCTACGAGCAGTACTTC.

CDR3 DNA: TGTGCCAGCAGCTTTACAGGGATTGTGACTGAAAAACTGTTTTTT. Translating gives CASSFTGIVTEKLFF. The chain carries TRBV5-8 and TRBJ1-4, with D perhaps matching TRBD1 (6 bases). Between the trimmed V and J ends, which lost 2 bases and 7 bases, there was a span of 15 bases. Germline lookup yields CDR1 SGHTS and CDR2 YDEGEE. This CDR3 is 15 amino acids long.

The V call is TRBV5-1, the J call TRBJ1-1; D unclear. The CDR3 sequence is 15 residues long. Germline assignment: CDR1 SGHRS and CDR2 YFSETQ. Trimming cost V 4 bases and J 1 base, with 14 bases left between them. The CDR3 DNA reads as TGCGCCAGCAGCACCCGGGATAGTGGGAACACTGAAGCTTTCTTT. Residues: CASSTRDSGNTEAFF.

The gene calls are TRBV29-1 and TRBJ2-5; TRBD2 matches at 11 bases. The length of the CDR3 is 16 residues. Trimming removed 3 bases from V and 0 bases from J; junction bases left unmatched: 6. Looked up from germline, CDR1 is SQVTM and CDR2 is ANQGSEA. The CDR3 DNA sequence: TGCAGCGTTGACTCTAGCGGGGGGAGCCACCAAGAGACCCAGTACTTC. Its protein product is CSVDSSGGSHQETQYF.

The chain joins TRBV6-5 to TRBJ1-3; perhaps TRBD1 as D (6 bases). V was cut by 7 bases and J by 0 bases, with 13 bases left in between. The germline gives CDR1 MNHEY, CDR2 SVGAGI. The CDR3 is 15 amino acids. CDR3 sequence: CASTKQGSSGNTIYF. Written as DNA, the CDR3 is TGTGCCAGCACCAAACAGGGTAGCTCTGGAAACACCATATATTTT.

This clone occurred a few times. The CDR3 DNA reads as TGTGCCAGCAGCCTTGCGAATTCACCCCTCCACTTT. Translating gives CASSLANSPLHF. The chain recombines TRBV7-9 with TRBJ1-6; no clear D gene. This CDR3 contains 12 residues. Trimming shortened V by 5 bases and J by 7 bases, and 6 bases separated the two germline ends. Germline-derived CDR1 and CDR2 are SEHNR and FQNEAQ (reference sequence).

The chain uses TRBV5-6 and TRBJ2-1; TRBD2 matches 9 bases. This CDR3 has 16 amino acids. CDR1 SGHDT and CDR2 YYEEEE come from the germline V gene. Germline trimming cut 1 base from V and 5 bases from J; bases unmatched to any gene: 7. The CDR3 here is CASSLRPLAGNNEQFF. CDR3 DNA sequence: TGTGCCAGCAGCTTGCGTCCTCTAGCGGGGAACAATGAGCAGTTCTTC. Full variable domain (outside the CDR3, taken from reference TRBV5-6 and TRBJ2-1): DAGVTQSPTHLIKTRGQQVTLRCSPKSGHDTVSWYQQALGQGPQFIFQYYEEEERQRGNFPDRFSGHQFPNYSSELNVNALLLGDSALYLCASSLRPLAGNNEQFFGPGTRLTVL.

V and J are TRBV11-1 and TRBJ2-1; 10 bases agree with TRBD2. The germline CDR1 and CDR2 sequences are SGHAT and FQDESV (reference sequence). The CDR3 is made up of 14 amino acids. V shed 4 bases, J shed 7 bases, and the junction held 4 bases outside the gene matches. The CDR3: CASSSPTSGNEQFF. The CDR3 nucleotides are TGTGCCAGCAGCTCCCCGACTAGCGGGAATGAGCAGTTCTTC.

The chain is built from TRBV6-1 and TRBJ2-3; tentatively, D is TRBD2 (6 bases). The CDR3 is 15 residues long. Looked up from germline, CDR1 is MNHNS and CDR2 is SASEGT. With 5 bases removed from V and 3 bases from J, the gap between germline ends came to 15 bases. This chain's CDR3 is CASSKTGSGTDTQYF. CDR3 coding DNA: TGTGCCAGCAGTAAGACCGGTAGCGGTACAGATACGCAGTATTTT.

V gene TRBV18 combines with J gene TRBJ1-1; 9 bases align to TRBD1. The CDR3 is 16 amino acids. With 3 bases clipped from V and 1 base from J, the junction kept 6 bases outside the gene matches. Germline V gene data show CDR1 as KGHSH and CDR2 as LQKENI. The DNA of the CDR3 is TGTGCCAGCTCACCCACAGGGGGCGCTCAGAACACTGAAGCTTTCTTT. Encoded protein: CASSPTGGAQNTEAFF.

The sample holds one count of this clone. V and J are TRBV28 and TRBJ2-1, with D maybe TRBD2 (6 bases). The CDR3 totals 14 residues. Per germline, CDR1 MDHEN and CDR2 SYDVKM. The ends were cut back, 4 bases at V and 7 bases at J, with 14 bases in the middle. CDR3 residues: CASSSPGSGNEQFF. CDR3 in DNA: TGTGCCAGCAGTTCCCCCGGGAGCGGTAATGAGCAGTTCTTC.

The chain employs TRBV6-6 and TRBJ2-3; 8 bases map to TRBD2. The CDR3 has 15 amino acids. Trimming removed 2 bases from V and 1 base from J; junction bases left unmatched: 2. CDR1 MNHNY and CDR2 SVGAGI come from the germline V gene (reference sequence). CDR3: CASSYGAGGTDTQYF. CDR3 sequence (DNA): TGTGCCAGCAGTTACGGAGCGGGAGGCACAGATACGCAGTATTTT.

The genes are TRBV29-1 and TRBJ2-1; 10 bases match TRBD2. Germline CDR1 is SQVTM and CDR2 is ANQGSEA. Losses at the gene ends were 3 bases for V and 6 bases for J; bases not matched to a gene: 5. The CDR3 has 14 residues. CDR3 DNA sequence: TGCAGCGTTGATGTAGCGGGAGGCCCCAATGAGCAGTTCTTC. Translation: CSVDVAGGPNEQFF.

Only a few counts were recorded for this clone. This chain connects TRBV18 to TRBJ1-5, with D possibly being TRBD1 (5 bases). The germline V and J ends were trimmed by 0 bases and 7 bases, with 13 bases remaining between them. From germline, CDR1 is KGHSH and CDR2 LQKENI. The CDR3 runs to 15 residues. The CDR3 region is CASSPPPGDGQPQHF. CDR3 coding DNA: TGTGCCAGCTCACCACCACCGGGGGATGGGCAGCCCCAGCATTTT.

The CDR3 protein is CASSLSGVVLNNEQFF. DNA for the CDR3: TGTGCCAGCAGTTTGTCGGGGGTCGTACTTAACAATGAGCAGTTCTTC. The V and J genes are TRBV27 and TRBJ2-1, with D possibly being TRBD2 (6 bases). The CDR3 consists of 16 residues. Trimming pared 3 bases from V and 5 bases from J, leaving 17 bases between. Looked up from germline, CDR1 is MNHEY and CDR2 is SMNVEV (reference sequence).

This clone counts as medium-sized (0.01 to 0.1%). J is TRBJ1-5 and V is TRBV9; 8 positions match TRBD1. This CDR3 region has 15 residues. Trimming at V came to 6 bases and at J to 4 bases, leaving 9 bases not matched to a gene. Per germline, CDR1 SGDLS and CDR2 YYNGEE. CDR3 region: CASTTRQGKNQPQHF. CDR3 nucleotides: TGTGCCAGCACCACCAGACAGGGGAAAAATCAGCCCCAGCATTTT.